These 6 T cell receptor beta chains came from one sample sequenced in a study of OX40 agonist ivuxolimab in advanced cancers. Library preparation was by the immunoSEQ multiplex PCR assay. Drawn from immuneACCESS, this table holds only the in-frame rearrangements with V and J called that TCRdb kept. Clones are partly lost; checked studies trace under half to an unresolved V gene and leave the rest unexplained. The sample table lists 45,000 to 60,000 clones, roughly 91% of them with a count of one. The ten most abundant clones make up roughly 22% of the sample. Material: CD4+ or CD8+ T cells sorted from blood, obtained in a trial of the OX40 agonist ivuxolimab. These receptors were obtained from an adult with an advanced solid tumor such as melanoma, head and neck, liver or kidney cancer.

CDR3 sequence reads: CASSHRDFSDTQYF. The DNA for the CDR3 is TGTGCCAGCAGTCACCGGGACTTTTCAGATACGCAGTATTTT. The V call is TRBV6-5, the J call TRBJ2-3; D might be TRBD2 (6 bases). Between the trimmed V and J ends, which lost 5 bases and 4 bases, there was a span of 13 bases. The CDR3 consists of 14 residues. Germline CDR1 and CDR2: MNHEY and SVGAGI.

V is TRBV27 and J is TRBJ2-7, with 7 bases that match TRBD1. This CDR3 region has 17 residues. Germline CDR1 reads MNHEY; CDR2 reads SMNVEV (reference sequence). V shed 4 bases, J shed 0 bases, and the junction held 12 bases outside the gene matches. The CDR3 bases are TGTGCCAGCAGTTCACCTCCCGACGGACAGGCCTCCTACGAGCAGTACTTC. Translated, it gives CASSSPPDGQASYEQYF.

This chain links TRBV5-6 with TRBJ1-1; D gene unclear. The CDR3 consists of 12 residues. The V end was cut by 5 bases, the J end by 5 bases, with 10 bases between. CDR1 is SGHDT and CDR2 is YYEEEE in the germline V gene. The CDR3 is CASSREQTEAFF. CDR3 coding DNA: TGTGCCAGCAGTCGGGAGCAGACTGAAGCTTTCTTT.

This chain joins TRBV15 and TRBJ1-5; 7 nucleotides agree with TRBD1. CDR1 LNHNV and CDR2 YYDKDF come from the germline V gene (reference sequence). The CDR3 totals 14 residues. Trimming removed 8 bases from V and 6 bases from J; junction bases left unmatched: 10. The CDR3 nucleotides are TGTGCCACCGGAACAGAGGGGGCGATTCAGCCCCAGCATTTT. Translation: CATGTEGAIQPQHF.

The V call is TRBV6-5, the J call TRBJ2-7, with TRBD2 as a possible D gene (5 bases). Germline CDR1 is MNHEY and CDR2 is SVGAGI. There are 13 residues in the CDR3. V was cut by 6 bases and J by 7 bases, with 16 bases left in between. CDR3 DNA sequence: TGTGCCAGCAGCCGCATAGACGAGGGAGAGCAGTACTTC. This encodes CASSRIDEGEQYF.

The chain uses TRBV27 and TRBJ2-7, with TRBD2 as a possible D gene (5 bases). The CDR3 runs 13 residues. CDR1 and CDR2 from the germline V gene are MNHEY and SMNVEV (reference sequence). Between the trimmed V and J ends, which lost 3 bases and 5 bases, there was a span of 11 bases. Here the CDR3 reads CASSFGDVDEQYF. CDR3 nucleotides: TGTGCCAGCAGTTTCGGGGATGTCGACGAGCAGTACTTC.